The 6 T cell receptor beta chains listed next were all sequenced from one sample in a study of T cell responses to AZD1222 COVID-19 vaccine. Sequenced by immunoSEQ multiplex PCR; TCRdb stores in-frame clones only, minus some. The repertoire includes some 140,000 clones, roughly 93% of them detected once, and approximately 5.4% sits in the top ten. The specimen comprised peripheral blood, sampled on day 0 of AZD1222 vaccination. The source of these receptors is an adult in good health.

The CDR3 sequence is CASSDRDFLRAGELFF. DNA of the CDR3: TGTGCCAGCAGCGACCGGGACTTTTTAAGGGCCGGGGAGCTGTTTTTT. The V and J genes are TRBV9 and TRBJ2-2, with D possibly being TRBD2 (6 bases). Trimming left V 3 bases short and J 6 bases short, with 18 bases between. Germline-derived CDR1 and CDR2 are SGDLS and YYNGEE. This CDR3 region has 16 residues.

The V and J genes are TRBV19 and TRBJ2-7; 8 bases are shared with TRBD1. Germline-derived CDR1 and CDR2 are LNHDA and SQIVND (reference sequence). CDR3 size: 13 residues. V gave up 6 bases and J gave up 3 bases; unmatched junction bases: 4. CDR3 region: CASSNRGIYEQYF. In DNA, the CDR3 is TGTGCCAGTAGCAACAGGGGGATCTACGAGCAGTACTTC.

The gene calls are TRBV4-1 and TRBJ1-2; tentative D call: TRBD1 (5 bases). The CDR3 covers 15 residues. The V end lost 3 bases, the J end lost 7 bases, and 18 bases lay between the germline ends. Germline V gives CDR1 MGHRA, CDR2 YSYEKL. The CDR3 nucleotides read TGCGCCAGCAGCCAGATTGGGACGTTTGATGGTGGCTACACCTTC. Its protein is CASSQIGTFDGGYTF.

The chain carries TRBV30 and TRBJ2-7; D is perhaps TRBD1 (5 bases). The CDR3 totals 14 residues. Trimming stripped 4 bases from V and 3 bases from J, with 16 bases between. CDR1 GTSNPN and CDR2 SVGIG come from the germline V gene (reference sequence). This chain's CDR3 is CAWTLDSGSYEQYF. The CDR3, as DNA: TGTGCCTGGACCCTAGACAGTGGAAGCTACGAGCAGTACTTC.

The genes are TRBV3-1 (or the pseudogene TRBV3-2) and TRBJ2-1; 8 nucleotides agree with TRBD2. This CDR3 has 13 amino acids. Germline-derived CDR1 and CDR2 are LGHDT and YNNKEL (reference sequence). The V gene end was trimmed by 2 bases and the J gene end by 9 bases; junction bases not matched to a gene: 3. CDR3 region: CASSQLRGGEQFF. The CDR3 nucleotides read TGTGCCAGCAGCCAACTCCGGGGGGGTGAGCAGTTCTTC.

The chain's CDR3 is CASSQLQFSDELFF. The CDR3 nucleotides read TGTGCCAGCAGCCAACTTCAGTTCTCGGACGAACTGTTTTTT. The J gene is TRBJ2-2, the V gene TRBV14; D call uncertain. The CDR3 runs 14 residues. Trimming left V 2 bases short and J 14 bases short, with 18 bases between. Germline CDR1 is SGHDN and CDR2 is FVKESK.